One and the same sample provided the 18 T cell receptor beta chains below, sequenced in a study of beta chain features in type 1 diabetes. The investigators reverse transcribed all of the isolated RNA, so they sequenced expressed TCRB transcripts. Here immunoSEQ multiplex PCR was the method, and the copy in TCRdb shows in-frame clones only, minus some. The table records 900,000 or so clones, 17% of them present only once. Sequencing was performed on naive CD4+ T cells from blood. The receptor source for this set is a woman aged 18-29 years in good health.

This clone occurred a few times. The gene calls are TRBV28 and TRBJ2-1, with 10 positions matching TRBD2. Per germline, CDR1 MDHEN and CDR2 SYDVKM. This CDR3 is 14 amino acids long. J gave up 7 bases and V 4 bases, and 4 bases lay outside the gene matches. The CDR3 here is CASSSQREGNEQFF. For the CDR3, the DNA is TGTGCCAGCAGTTCCCAGCGGGAGGGGAATGAGCAGTTCTTC.

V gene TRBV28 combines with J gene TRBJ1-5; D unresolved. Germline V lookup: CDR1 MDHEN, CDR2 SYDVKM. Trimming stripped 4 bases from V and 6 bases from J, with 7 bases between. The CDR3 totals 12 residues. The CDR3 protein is CASSSQAQPQHF. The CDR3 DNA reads TGTGCCAGCAGTTCCCAGGCTCAGCCCCAGCATTTT.

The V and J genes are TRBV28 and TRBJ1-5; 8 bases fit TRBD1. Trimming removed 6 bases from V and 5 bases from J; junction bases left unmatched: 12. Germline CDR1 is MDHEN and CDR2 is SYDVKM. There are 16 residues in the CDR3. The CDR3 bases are TGTGCCAGCAGAATTTCCGGGACAGGTGGTGATCAGCCCCAGCATTTT. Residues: CASRISGTGGDQPQHF.

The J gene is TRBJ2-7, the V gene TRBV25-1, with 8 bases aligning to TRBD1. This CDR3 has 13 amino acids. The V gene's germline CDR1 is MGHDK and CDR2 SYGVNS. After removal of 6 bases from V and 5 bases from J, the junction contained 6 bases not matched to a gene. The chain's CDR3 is CASRRTGMNEQYF. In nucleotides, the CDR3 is TGTGCCAGCAGGAGGACAGGGATGAACGAGCAGTACTTC.

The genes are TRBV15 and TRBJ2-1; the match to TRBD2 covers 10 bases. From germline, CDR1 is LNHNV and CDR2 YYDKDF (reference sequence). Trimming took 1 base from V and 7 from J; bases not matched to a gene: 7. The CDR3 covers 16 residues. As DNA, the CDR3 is TGTGCCACCAGCAGAGTCTTAGGTAGCGGGAGGAATGAGCAGTTCTTC. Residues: CATSRVLGSGRNEQFF. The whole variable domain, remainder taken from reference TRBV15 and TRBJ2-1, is DAMVIQNPRYQVTQFGKPVTLSCSQTLNHNVMYWYQQKSSQAPKLLFHYYDKDFNNEADTPDNFQSRRPNTSFCFLDIRSPGLGDTAMYLCATSRVLGSGRNEQFFGPGTRLTVL.

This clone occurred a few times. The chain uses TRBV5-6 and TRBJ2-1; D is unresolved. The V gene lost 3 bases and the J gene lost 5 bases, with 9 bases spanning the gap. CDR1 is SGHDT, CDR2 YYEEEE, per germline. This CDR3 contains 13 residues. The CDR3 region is CASSSGRNNEQFF. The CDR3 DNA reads TGTGCCAGCAGCTCTGGACGCAACAATGAGCAGTTCTTC.

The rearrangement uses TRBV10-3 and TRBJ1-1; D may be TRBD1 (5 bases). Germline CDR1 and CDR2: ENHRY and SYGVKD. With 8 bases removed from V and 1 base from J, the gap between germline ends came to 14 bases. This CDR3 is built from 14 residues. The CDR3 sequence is CAIRRTGQNTEAFF. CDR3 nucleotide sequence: TGTGCCATCCGCCGAACAGGCCAGAACACTGAAGCTTTCTTT.

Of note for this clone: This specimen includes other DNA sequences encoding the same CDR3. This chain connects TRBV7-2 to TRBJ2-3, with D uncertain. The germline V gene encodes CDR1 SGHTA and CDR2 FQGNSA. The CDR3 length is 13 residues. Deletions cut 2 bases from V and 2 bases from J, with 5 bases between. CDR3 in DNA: TGTGCCAGCAGCTTATCCTACACAGATACGCAGTATTTT. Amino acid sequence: CASSLSYTDTQYF.

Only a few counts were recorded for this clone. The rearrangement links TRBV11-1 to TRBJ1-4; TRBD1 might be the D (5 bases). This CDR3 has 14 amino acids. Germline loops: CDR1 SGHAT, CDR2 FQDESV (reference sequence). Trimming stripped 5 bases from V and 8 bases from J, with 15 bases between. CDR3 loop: CASSPTGAGEKLFF. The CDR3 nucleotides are TGTGCCAGCAGCCCCACAGGTGCTGGGGAAAAACTGTTTTTT.

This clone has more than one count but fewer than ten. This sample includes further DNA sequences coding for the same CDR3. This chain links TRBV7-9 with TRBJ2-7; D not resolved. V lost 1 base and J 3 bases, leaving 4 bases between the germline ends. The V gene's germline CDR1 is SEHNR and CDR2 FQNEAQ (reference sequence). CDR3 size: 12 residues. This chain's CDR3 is CASSLGDYEQYF. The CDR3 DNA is TGTGCCAGCAGCTTAGGGGACTACGAGCAGTACTTC. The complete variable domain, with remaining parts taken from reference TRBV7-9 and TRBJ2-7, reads DTGVSQNPRHKITKRGQNVTFRCDPISEHNRLYWYRQTLGQGPEFLTYFQNEAQLEKSRLLSDRFSAERPKGSFSTLEIQRTEQGDSAMYLCASSLGDYEQYFGPGTRLTVT.

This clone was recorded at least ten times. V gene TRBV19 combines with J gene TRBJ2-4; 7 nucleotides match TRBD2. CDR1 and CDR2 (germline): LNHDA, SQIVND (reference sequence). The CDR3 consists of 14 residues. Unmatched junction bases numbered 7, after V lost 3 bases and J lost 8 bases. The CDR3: CASSISSGRDIQYF. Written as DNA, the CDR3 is TGTGCCAGTAGTATCTCTAGCGGCCGTGACATTCAGTACTTC. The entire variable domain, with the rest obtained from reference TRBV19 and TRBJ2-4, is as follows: DGGITQSPKYLFRKEGQNVTLSCEQNLNHDAMYWYRQDPGQGLRLIYYSQIVNDFQKGDIAEGYSVSREKKESFPLTVTSAQKNPTAFYLCASSISSGRDIQYFGAGTRLSVL.

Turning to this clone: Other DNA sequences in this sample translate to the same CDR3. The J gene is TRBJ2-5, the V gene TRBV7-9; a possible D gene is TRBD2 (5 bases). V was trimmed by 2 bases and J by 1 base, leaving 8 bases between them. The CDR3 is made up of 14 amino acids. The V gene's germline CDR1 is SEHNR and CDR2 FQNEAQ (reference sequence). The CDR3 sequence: CASSLSAGQETQYF. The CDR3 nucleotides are TGTGCCAGCAGCTTAAGTGCGGGCCAAGAGACCCAGTACTTC.

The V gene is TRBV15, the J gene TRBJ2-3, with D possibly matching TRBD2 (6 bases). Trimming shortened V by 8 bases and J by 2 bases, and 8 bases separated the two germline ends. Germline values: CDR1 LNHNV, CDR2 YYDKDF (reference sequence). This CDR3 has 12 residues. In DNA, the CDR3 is TGTGCCACCGGCGGGAACACAGATACGCAGTATTTT. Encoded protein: CATGGNTDTQYF.

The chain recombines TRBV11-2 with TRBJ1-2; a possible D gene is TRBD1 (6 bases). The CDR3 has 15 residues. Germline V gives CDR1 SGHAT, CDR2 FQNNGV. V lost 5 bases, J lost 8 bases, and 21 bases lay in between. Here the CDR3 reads CASSGLRGELAGYTF. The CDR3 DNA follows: TGTGCCAGCAGCGGACTCAGGGGAGAACTAGCAGGCTACACCTTC.

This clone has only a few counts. The CDR3 spells CASSSTGGKGYTF. The CDR3 nucleotides read TGTGCCAGCAGTTCAACAGGGGGCAAGGGCTACACCTTC. The J gene is TRBJ1-2, the V gene TRBV6-5; TRBD1 matches at 9 bases. Losses at the gene ends were 4 bases for V and 8 bases for J; bases not matched to a gene: 5. Germline CDR1 is MNHEY and CDR2 is SVGAGI. This CDR3 region has 13 residues.

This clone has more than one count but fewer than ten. The DNA of the CDR3 is TGCGCCAGCAGCCAAGAGCCCAGGGGGGGTCTGGGTGAGCAGTACTTC. Protein sequence: CASSQEPRGGLGEQYF. The V and J genes are TRBV4-3 and TRBJ2-7; D possibly uses TRBD1 or TRBD2 (7 bases each). Per germline, CDR1 LGHNA and CDR2 YSLEER. The CDR3 is 16 residues long. Trimming cost V 0 bases and J 7 bases, with 19 bases left between them.

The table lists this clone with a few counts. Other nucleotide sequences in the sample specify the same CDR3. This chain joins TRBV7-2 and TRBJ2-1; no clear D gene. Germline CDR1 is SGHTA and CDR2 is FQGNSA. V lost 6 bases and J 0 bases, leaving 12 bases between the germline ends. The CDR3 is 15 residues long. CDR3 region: CASSRLLGSYNEQFF. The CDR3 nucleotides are TGTGCCAGCAGTCGACTCCTCGGCTCCTACAATGAGCAGTTCTTC.

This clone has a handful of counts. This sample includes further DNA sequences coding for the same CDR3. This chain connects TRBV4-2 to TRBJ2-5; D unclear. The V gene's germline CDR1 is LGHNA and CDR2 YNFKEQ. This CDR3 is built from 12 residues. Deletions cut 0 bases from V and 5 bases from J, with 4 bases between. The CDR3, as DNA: TGTGCCAGCAGCCAAGATCTCGAGACCCAGTACTTC. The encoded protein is CASSQDLETQYF.